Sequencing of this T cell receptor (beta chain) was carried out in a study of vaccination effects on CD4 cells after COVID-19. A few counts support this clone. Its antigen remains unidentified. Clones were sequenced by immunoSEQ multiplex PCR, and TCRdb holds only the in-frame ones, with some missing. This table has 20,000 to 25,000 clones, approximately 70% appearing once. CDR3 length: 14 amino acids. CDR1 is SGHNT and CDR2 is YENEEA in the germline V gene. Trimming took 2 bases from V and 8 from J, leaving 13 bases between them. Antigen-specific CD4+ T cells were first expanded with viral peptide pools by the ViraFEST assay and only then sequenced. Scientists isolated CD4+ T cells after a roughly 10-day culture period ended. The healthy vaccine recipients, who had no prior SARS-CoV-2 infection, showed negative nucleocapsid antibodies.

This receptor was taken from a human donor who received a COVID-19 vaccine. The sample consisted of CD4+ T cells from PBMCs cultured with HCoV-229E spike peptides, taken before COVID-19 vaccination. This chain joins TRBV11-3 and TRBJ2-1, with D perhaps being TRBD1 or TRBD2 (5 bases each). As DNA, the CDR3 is TGTGCCAGCAGCTTAATGGGGGTCAGGGATGAGCAGTTCTTC. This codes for CASSLMGVRDEQFF.